These 16 T cell receptor beta chains came from one sample sequenced in a study of Ad26.COV2.S vaccination and SARS-CoV-2 variants. The repertoire was sequenced with immunoSEQ multiplex PCR; TCRdb's copy has only in-frame clones and lacks some. The sample records about 480,000 clones, roughly 85% being singletons. Treatment noted: approximately 18 received Ad26.COV2.S at low or high dose, single or two shots; 5 received placebo; per-sample allocation not given. Sampling occurred on day 63 after the first vaccine or placebo injection. The material was peripheral blood, obtained in a trial of Ad26.COV2.S vaccine versus placebo. Source of these receptors: a person between 18 and 59 years old who received the Ad26.COV2.S COVID-19 vaccine or a placebo.

J is TRBJ2-3 and V is TRBV5-8, with D perhaps TRBD2 (5 bases). The V end was cut by 4 bases, the J end by 5 bases, with 8 bases between. CDR1 is SGHTS, CDR2 YDEGEE, per germline. This CDR3 is built from 12 residues. The CDR3 DNA reads as TGTGCCAGCAGCAGAGGAGGAGATACGCAGTATTTT. Translated: CASSRGGDTQYF.

CDR3 loop: CASSPGPIEQFF. The CDR3 DNA follows: TGTGCCAGCAGCCCGGGACCCATAGAGCAGTTCTTC. The chain recombines TRBV11-1 with TRBJ2-1, with D possibly called TRBD1 or TRBD2 (5 bases each). Germline V gene data show CDR1 as SGHAT and CDR2 as FQDESV (reference sequence). The CDR3 totals 12 residues. Trimming removed 5 bases from V and 10 bases from J, with 12 bases in between.

The genes are TRBV5-4 and TRBJ2-7; 7 nucleotides align to TRBD2. Trimming cost V 0 bases and J 0 bases; bases outside gene matches: 3. Germline V gene lookup returns CDR1 SGHNT and CDR2 YYREEE (reference sequence). The CDR3 is made up of 15 amino acids. The CDR3 spells CASSLGSGGSYEQYF. CDR3 bases: TGTGCCAGCAGCTTGGGATCGGGGGGCTCCTACGAGCAGTACTTC.

V usage is TRBV9 and J usage is TRBJ1-5, with no clear D. The CDR3 is 13 amino acids. Trimming removed 0 bases from V and 5 bases from J, with 6 bases in between. Looked up from germline, CDR1 is SGDLS and CDR2 is YYNGEE. CDR3: CASSVGRDQPQHF. In DNA form, the CDR3 reads TGTGCCAGCAGCGTAGGTAGGGATCAGCCCCAGCATTTT.

V usage is TRBV3-1 (or the pseudogene TRBV3-2) and J usage is TRBJ1-2; 10 positions match TRBD1. The CDR3 loop spans 18 amino acids. V lost 3 bases and J lost 5; bases outside the gene matches: 15. Germline CDR1 is LGHDT and CDR2 is YNNKEL (reference sequence). This CDR3 reads CASSQDTVTRTGGYGYTF. The CDR3 region has the DNA TGTGCCAGCAGCCAGGACACCGTGACTAGGACAGGGGGGTATGGCTACACCTTC.

The V gene is TRBV5-1, the J gene TRBJ2-7, with D uncertain. V lost 3 bases to trimming and J lost 6 bases, with 16 bases between them. Germline assignment: CDR1 SGHRS and CDR2 YFSETQ. There are 14 residues in the CDR3. The CDR3 coding sequence is TGCGCCAGCAGCTCCTCTTTGGCTTGGGCCGAGCAGTACTTC. This codes for CASSSSLAWAEQYF.

V usage is TRBV30 and J usage is TRBJ1-1; no firm D call. Trimming cost V 2 bases and J 6 bases, with 16 bases left between them. The germline gives CDR1 GTSNPN, CDR2 SVGIG (reference sequence). The CDR3 length is 14 residues. The CDR3 here is CAWSLQQSRPEAFF. CDR3 coding DNA: TGTGCCTGGAGTCTCCAACAATCCCGTCCTGAAGCTTTCTTT.

The chain combines TRBV6-1 with TRBJ1-6; maybe TRBD1 (6 bases). The CDR3 has 16 amino acids. From germline, CDR1 is MNHNS and CDR2 SASEGT. The ends were cut back, 1 base at V and 5 bases at J, with 12 bases in the middle. Here the CDR3 reads CASSEGQVKNNSPLHF. DNA of the CDR3: TGTGCCAGCAGTGAAGGACAGGTCAAAAATAATTCACCCCTCCACTTT.

The rearrangement joins TRBV5-6 to TRBJ2-5, with D tentatively TRBD1 (6 bases). This CDR3 contains 15 residues. Trimming cost V 0 bases and J 2 bases, with 11 bases left between them. Per germline, CDR1 SGHDT and CDR2 YYEEEE. The CDR3 protein is CASSLVVGQQETQYF. CDR3 nucleotide sequence: TGTGCCAGCAGCTTGGTCGTCGGACAGCAAGAGACCCAGTACTTC.

The chain has TRBV27 and TRBJ1-1; 8 bases match TRBD1. The length of the CDR3 is 13 residues. Germline V lookup: CDR1 MNHEY, CDR2 SMNVEV (reference sequence). V lost 3 bases and J lost 7; bases outside the gene matches: 4. The CDR3 DNA reads TGTGCCAGCAGTTTCAGGGGGCGGGGTGAAGCTTTCTTT. As protein: CASSFRGRGEAFF.

The chain combines TRBV30 with TRBJ1-2; 7 positions agree with TRBD1. CDR3 length equals 13 residues. J lost 5 bases, V lost 5 bases, and 8 bases had no gene match. From germline, CDR1 is GTSNPN and CDR2 SVGIG (reference sequence). DNA of the CDR3: TGTGCCTGGGCATCAGGGGGGCTATATGGCTACACCTTC. It is translated as CAWASGGLYGYTF.

This chain links TRBV28 with TRBJ2-1; D gene ambiguous. From germline, CDR1 is MDHEN and CDR2 SYDVKM. The CDR3 sequence is 16 residues long. Trimming removed 5 bases at V and 2 bases at J, with 16 bases between. The CDR3 coding sequence is TGTGCCAGCAGTGTCTTGGAACTGCGACCCTACAATGAGCAGTTCTTC. Translating gives CASSVLELRPYNEQFF. Drawing the rest from reference TRBV28 and TRBJ2-1, the complete variable domain is DVKVTQSSRYLVKRTGEKVFLECVQDMDHENMFWYRQDPGLGLRLIYFSYDVKMKEKGDIPEGYSVSREKKERFSLILESASTNQTSMYLCASSVLELRPYNEQFFGPGTRLTVL.

The chain has TRBV27 and TRBJ2-1, with D unresolved. Trimming left V 6 bases short and J 5 bases short, with 14 bases between. The germline V gene encodes CDR1 MNHEY and CDR2 SMNVEV (reference sequence). CDR3 length: 14 amino acids. The CDR3 loop is CASRVLGVDNEQFF. The DNA for the CDR3 is TGTGCCAGCAGGGTGCTTGGGGTGGACAATGAGCAGTTCTTC.

The V and J genes are TRBV5-4 and TRBJ1-4; 7 bases agree with TRBD1. CDR3 length equals 14 residues. J gave up 7 bases and V 3 bases, and 6 bases lay outside the gene matches. Germline lookup yields CDR1 SGHNT and CDR2 YYREEE (reference sequence). The CDR3 loop reads CASSSQGTPEKLFF. In nucleotides, the CDR3 is TGTGCCAGCAGCTCACAGGGGACACCTGAAAAACTGTTTTTT.

The DNA for the CDR3 is TGTGCCAGCAGCCTCAGGGGAGGGGCCAACGTCCTGACTTTC. Its translation is CASSLRGGANVLTF. The V gene is TRBV7-3, the J gene TRBJ2-6; D might be TRBD1 (6 bases). V gave up 5 bases and J gave up 4 bases, with 9 bases separating them. CDR3 length: 14 amino acids. Germline loops: CDR1 SGHTA, CDR2 FQGTGA. The complete variable domain, with remaining parts taken from reference TRBV7-3 and TRBJ2-6, reads GAGVSQTPSNKVTEKGKYVELRCDPISGHTALYWYRQSLGQGPEFLIYFQGTGAADDSGLPNDRFFAVRPEGSVSTLKIQRTERGDSAVYLCASSLRGGANVLTFGAGSRLTVL.

The chain couples TRBV12-3 or TRBV12-4 to TRBJ2-1; no clear D gene. The CDR3 length is 13 residues. V lost 3 bases and J lost 9, with 12 bases in between. CDR3 coding DNA: TGTGCCAGCAGTTTGGCGCGTCGGAGTGAGCAGTTCTTC. Amino acid sequence: CASSLARRSEQFF.